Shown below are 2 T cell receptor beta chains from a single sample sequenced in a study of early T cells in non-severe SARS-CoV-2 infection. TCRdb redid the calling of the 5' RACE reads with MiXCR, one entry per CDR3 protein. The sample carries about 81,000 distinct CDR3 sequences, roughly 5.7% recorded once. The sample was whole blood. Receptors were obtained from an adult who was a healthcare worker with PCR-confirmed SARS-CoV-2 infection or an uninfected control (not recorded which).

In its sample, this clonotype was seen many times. The CDR3 coding sequence is TGTGCCAGCAGCTTAGAGTCGTTCTCTGGGGCCAACGTCCTGACTTTC. Translation: CASSLESFSGANVLTF. The rearrangement links TRBV7-9 to TRBJ2-6; D gene ambiguous. This CDR3 is built from 16 residues. The V gene lost 1 base and the J gene lost 0 bases, with 7 bases spanning the gap. The germline V gene encodes CDR1 SEHNR and CDR2 FQNEAQ (reference sequence).

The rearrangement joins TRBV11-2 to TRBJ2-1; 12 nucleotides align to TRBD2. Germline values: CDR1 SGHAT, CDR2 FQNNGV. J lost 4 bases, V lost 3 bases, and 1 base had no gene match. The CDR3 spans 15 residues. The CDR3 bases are TGTGCCAGCAGCTTGACTAGCGGGAGATACAATGAGCAGTTCTTC. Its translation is CASSLTSGRYNEQFF.